The 32 T cell receptor beta chains presented below share a single source sample, sequenced in a study of cytomegalovirus exposure and HLA in healthy donors (dated by TCRdb to about 2017). The library relied on the immunoSEQ multiplex PCR assay. A mixture of 60 forward primers for TCR Vbeta segments and 13 reverse primers for TCR Jbeta segments was used in the multiplex PCR. TCRdb mirrors the immuneACCESS table, restricted to in-frame sequences. Some clones are absent from its copies; in checked studies, under half trace to an unresolved V gene, and the reason for the others is unknown. The sample records 170,000 or so clones, 77% of which are singletons. The biggest ten clones account for 3.7% of the sample. Material for sequencing was PBMCs. The receptors were sampled from a woman aged 55-69 years in good health and CMV-seropositive.

The rearrangement uses TRBV19 and TRBJ1-4; D is unresolved. Trimming shortened V by 6 bases and J by 8 bases, and 19 bases separated the two germline ends. From germline, CDR1 is LNHDA and CDR2 SQIVND (reference sequence). The CDR3 length is 15 residues. The CDR3 is CASRGLKGEEEKLFF. The CDR3 DNA sequence: TGTGCCAGTAGGGGGTTGAAGGGAGAGGAGGAAAAACTGTTTTTT. Combining the CDR3 with reference TRBV19 and TRBJ1-4 gives the whole variable domain DGGITQSPKYLFRKEGQNVTLSCEQNLNHDAMYWYRQDPGQGLRLIYYSQIVNDFQKGDIAEGYSVSREKKESFPLTVTSAQKNPTAFYLCASRGLKGEEEKLFFGSGTQLSVL.

This clone was counted only a few times. Other nucleotide sequences from this sample produce the same CDR3. The chain couples TRBV19 to TRBJ1-2; D is uncertain. V was pared by 6 bases and J by 2 bases, with 10 bases between. CDR3 length: 13 amino acids. CDR1 is LNHDA, CDR2 SQIVND, per germline (reference sequence). In DNA form, the CDR3 reads TGTGCCAGTAGCACTGGTGCAAACTATGGCTACACCTTC. This sequence encodes CASSTGANYGYTF.

The chain recombines TRBV28 with TRBJ1-2, with 11 nucleotides matching TRBD1. J lost 4 bases, V lost 6 bases, and 7 bases had no gene match. CDR1 is MDHEN and CDR2 is SYDVKM in the germline V gene. CDR3 length equals 15 residues. CDR3 protein: CASSLRDRGFYGYTF. The CDR3 DNA is TGTGCCAGCAGCCTCCGGGACAGGGGGTTCTATGGCTACACCTTC.

J is TRBJ2-3 and V is TRBV5-1; TRBD1 aligns across 9 bases. V shed 1 base and J 5 bases; nucleotides not matched to a gene: 5. Germline V gene sequence: CDR1 SGHRS, CDR2 YFSETQ. This CDR3 has 15 amino acids. The DNA of the CDR3 is TGCGCCAGCAGCTTGACAGGGGGCGCGGGAGATACGCAGTATTTT. Translating it yields CASSLTGGAGDTQYF. Based on the CDR3 plus reference TRBV5-1 and TRBJ2-3, the full variable domain is KAGVTQTPRYLIKTRGQQVTLSCSPISGHRSVSWYQQTPGQGLQFLFEYFSETQRNKGNFPGRFSGRQFSNSRSEMNVSTLELGDSALYLCASSLTGGAGDTQYFGPGTRLTVL.

This clone was detected only a few times. The V and J genes are TRBV19 and TRBJ2-2, with a possible D match to TRBD1 (5 bases). The CDR3 runs 16 residues. Trimming took off 6 bases at V and 4 bases at J, with 18 bases between the two ends. Germline V gene lookup returns CDR1 LNHDA and CDR2 SQIVND (reference sequence). Here the CDR3 reads CASRPSTTGFTGELFF. CDR3 DNA sequence: TGTGCCAGTAGGCCGTCTACCACAGGATTCACCGGGGAGCTGTTTTTT. The whole variable domain, filled in from reference TRBV19 and TRBJ2-2, reads DGGITQSPKYLFRKEGQNVTLSCEQNLNHDAMYWYRQDPGQGLRLIYYSQIVNDFQKGDIAEGYSVSREKKESFPLTVTSAQKNPTAFYLCASRPSTTGFTGELFFGEGSRLTVL.

The V and J genes are TRBV30 and TRBJ2-1; 10 nucleotides match TRBD2. The CDR3 sequence is 15 residues long. The J segment lost 9 bases and the V segment lost 0 bases, leaving 8 bases of the junction unmatched. Germline V gene lookup returns CDR1 GTSNPN and CDR2 SVGIG (reference sequence). The CDR3 nucleotides are TGTGCCTGGAGTGTACAAGCGGGGGGGCCTAGTGAGCAGTTCTTC. It encodes CAWSVQAGGPSEQFF. Full variable domain (rest looked up from reference TRBV30 and TRBJ2-1): SQTIHQWPATLVQPVGSPLSLECTVEGTSNPNLYWYRQAAGRGLQLLFYSVGIGQISSEVPQNLSASRPQDRQFILSSKKLLLSDSGFYLCAWSVQAGGPSEQFFGPGTRLTVL.

The V and J genes are TRBV12-2 and TRBJ1-5; the D segment call TRBD1 is taken from the table without a DNA check. TRBV12-2 is a documented pseudogene. This CDR3 is 16 amino acids long. The CDR3 DNA sequence: TGTGCAAGTCGCTTAGCGCTGCGTGGGCACAATCAGCCCCAGCATTTT. Translated, it gives CASRLALRGHNQPQHF.

Note on this clone: The junction differs from germline at one of its ends, possibly a read error. The chain is built from TRBV9 and TRBJ2-7, with a weak D call TRBD2 (5 bases). The germline V gene has CDR1 SGDLS and CDR2 YYNGEE. The CDR3 extends over 14 amino acids. The CDR3 is CAGSVDPVSGEQYF. The CDR3 bases are TGTGCCGGCAGCGTAGATCCGGTTTCGGGGGAGCAGTACTTC.

This sequence joins TRBV19 and TRBJ2-3; 9 bases line up with TRBD1. Germline-derived CDR1 and CDR2 are LNHDA and SQIVND (reference sequence). The V and J ends lost 6 bases and 3 bases, in that order; junction bases with no gene match: 13. There are 17 residues in the CDR3. CDR3 sequence reads: CASRHPKGQGRTDTQYF. The CDR3 DNA follows: TGTGCCAGTAGGCACCCAAAGGGACAGGGAAGGACAGATACGCAGTATTTT.

This sequence joins TRBV10-3 and TRBJ1-5; TRBD1 aligns across 9 bases. V was clipped by 6 bases and J by 6 bases; unmatched bases: 3. Germline CDR1 is ENHRY and CDR2 is SYGVKD. The CDR3 is made up of 13 amino acids. The CDR3 DNA sequence: TGTGCCATCAGCAGACAGGGGGTTCAGCCCCAGCATTTT. Translating it yields CAISRQGVQPQHF.

The rearrangement joins TRBV5-8 to TRBJ1-4; 7 nucleotides agree with TRBD1. After removal of 3 bases from V and 3 bases from J, the junction contained 5 bases not matched to a gene. The CDR3 has 15 amino acids. Germline CDR1 and CDR2: SGHTS and YDEGEE. CDR3 bases: TGTGCCAGCAGCTCAGGACAGGTGGCTAATGAAAAACTGTTTTTT. Translation: CASSSGQVANEKLFF. The variable domain in full, with the rest retrieved from reference TRBV5-8 and TRBJ1-4, is EAGVTQSPTHLIKTRGQQATLRCSPISGHTSVYWYQQALGLGLQFLLWYDEGEERNRGNFPPRFSGRQFPNYSSELNVNALELEDSALYLCASSSGQVANEKLFFGSGTQLSVL.

The chain recombines TRBV11-3 with TRBJ2-2, with unresolved D. CDR1 and CDR2 from the germline V gene are SGHNT and YENEEA. V was pared by 0 bases and J by 6 bases, with 5 bases between. The CDR3 is made up of 13 amino acids. CDR3 nucleotide sequence: TGTGCCAGCAGCTTAGATCGGGCCGGGGAGCTGTTTTTT. This sequence encodes CASSLDRAGELFF.

The CDR3: CASSFPLSGANVLTF. The DNA of the CDR3 is TGTGCCAGCAGCTTTCCCCTGTCTGGGGCCAACGTCCTGACTTTC. The chain combines TRBV5-8 with TRBJ2-6; D gene ambiguous. CDR1 is SGHTS, CDR2 YDEGEE, per germline. The CDR3 has 15 residues. Between the trimmed V and J ends, which lost 2 bases and 1 base, there was a span of 7 bases.

The rearrangement links TRBV9 to TRBJ2-1; D possibly corresponds to TRBD2 (6 bases). Germline V gene lookup returns CDR1 SGDLS and CDR2 YYNGEE. The V gene lost 4 bases and the J gene lost 6 bases, with 11 bases spanning the gap. This CDR3 has 13 amino acids. CDR3 amino acids: CASSLGEVNEQFF. The CDR3 DNA reads as TGTGCCAGCAGCCTCGGGGAGGTCAATGAGCAGTTCTTC.

The chain couples TRBV29-1 to TRBJ2-3; maybe TRBD2 (6 bases). The germline gives CDR1 SQVTM, CDR2 ANQGSEA. Trimming cost V 6 bases and J 3 bases, with 13 bases left between them. CDR3 length equals 13 residues. CDR3 nucleotides: TGCAGCGTGGCCCTGGGACTGACAGATACGCAGTATTTT. Its protein is CSVALGLTDTQYF.

This chain links TRBV28 with TRBJ2-2, with no clear D. V lost 6 bases, J lost 1 base, and 15 bases lay in between. The germline V gene encodes CDR1 MDHEN and CDR2 SYDVKM. This CDR3 spans 16 amino acids. The CDR3 DNA is TGTGCCAGCAGCCTGGTAAGGCGGAAGAACACCGGGGAGCTGTTTTTT. Protein product: CASSLVRRKNTGELFF.

The V gene is TRBV10-3, the J gene TRBJ2-2, with D possibly matching TRBD1 (5 bases). The CDR3 extends over 16 amino acids. The germline V and J ends were trimmed by 4 bases and 6 bases, with 18 bases remaining between them. Germline loops: CDR1 ENHRY, CDR2 SYGVKD. CDR3: CAISAFVPGMAGELFF. The CDR3 DNA sequence: TGTGCCATCAGTGCATTTGTCCCAGGGATGGCCGGGGAGCTGTTTTTT.

V and J are TRBV7-9 and TRBJ2-7, with 13 bases that match TRBD2. CDR3 length: 18 amino acids. V shed 5 bases and J 1 base; nucleotides not matched to a gene: 11. Germline-derived CDR1 and CDR2 are SEHNR and FQNEAQ (reference sequence). CDR3 coding DNA: TGTGCCAGCAGCCCCCCTTCCGAGACTAGCGGGAGGTCCTACGAGCAGTACTTC. Protein: CASSPPSETSGRSYEQYF.

This clone was counted between two and nine times. The rearrangement uses TRBV7-9 and TRBJ1-6, with D perhaps matching TRBD1 (5 bases). V lost 2 bases and J lost 9, with 20 bases in between. Germline V gene lookup returns CDR1 SEHNR and CDR2 FQNEAQ (reference sequence). The CDR3 contains 17 residues. The CDR3 here is CASSLRESGPLGSPLHF. The CDR3 DNA reads as TGTGCCAGCAGCTTACGAGAGTCAGGGCCATTGGGTTCACCCCTCCACTTT.

This clone was observed a few times. The rearrangement joins TRBV2 to TRBJ2-5, with D tentatively TRBD2 (5 bases). This CDR3 region has 11 residues. The V end was cut by 9 bases, the J end by 4 bases, with 9 bases between. Germline V CDR1 and CDR2: SNHLY, FYNNEI. CDR3 nucleotides: TGTGCCAGTACGGCGGGAGAGACCCAGTACTTC. It translates to CASTAGETQYF.

The chain combines TRBV11-3 with TRBJ1-1; 7 bases agree with TRBD1. V lost 3 bases and J lost 1; bases outside the gene matches: 2. The CDR3 consists of 14 residues. Germline CDR1 and CDR2: SGHNT and YENEEA. CDR3 sequence: CASSFGQENTEAFF. CDR3 DNA: TGTGCCAGCAGCTTCGGACAGGAGAACACTGAAGCTTTCTTT.

The rearrangement links TRBV29-1 to TRBJ1-3; 7 positions match TRBD1. V shed 4 bases and J 4 bases; nucleotides not matched to a gene: 10. The length of the CDR3 is 15 residues. CDR1 is SQVTM, CDR2 ANQGSEA, per germline. CDR3 coding DNA: TGCAGCGTTGGACAGAGGGGGCCTGGAGGAAACACCATATATTTT. Its translation: CSVGQRGPGGNTIYF.

The chain combines TRBV5-1 with TRBJ2-6; D is unresolved. Germline loops: CDR1 SGHRS, CDR2 YFSETQ. The CDR3 runs 15 residues. V was shortened by 0 bases and J by 1 base, with 5 bases between the two germline ends. The CDR3 here is CASSLGPSGANVLTF. Written as DNA, the CDR3 is TGCGCCAGCAGCTTGGGGCCATCTGGGGCCAACGTCCTGACTTTC.

In its sample, this clone was seen once. This chain joins TRBV14 and TRBJ2-1; 11 bases are a match to TRBD2. Germline values: CDR1 SGHDN, CDR2 FVKESK. V was clipped by 2 bases and J by 2 bases; unmatched bases: 11. The CDR3 runs to 19 residues. CDR3 DNA sequence: TGTGCCAGCAGCCAAAATCAACCGGGACTAGCGGTTACCTACAATGAGCAGTTCTTC. The encoded protein is CASSQNQPGLAVTYNEQFF.

The chain uses TRBV9 and TRBJ2-2, with 12 bases identical to TRBD2. V lost 1 base and J lost 1; bases outside the gene matches: 2. Germline V gene lookup returns CDR1 SGDLS and CDR2 YYNGEE. This CDR3 comprises 17 residues. The CDR3 loop is CASSVTSGGKNTGELFF. CDR3 in DNA: TGTGCCAGCAGCGTAACTAGCGGGGGGAAGAACACCGGGGAGCTGTTTTTT.

V and J are TRBV27 and TRBJ1-1; no firm D call. Trimming left V 6 bases short and J 5 bases short, with 13 bases between. There are 13 residues in the CDR3. The germline V gene encodes CDR1 MNHEY and CDR2 SMNVEV (reference sequence). The CDR3 bases are TGTGCCAGCAGCCCGAGGCGGGGAACTGAAGCTTTCTTT. It is translated as CASSPRRGTEAFF.

This sequence joins TRBV6-1 and TRBJ1-5; 7 bases align to TRBD1. The CDR3 loop spans 15 amino acids. With V trimmed by 10 bases and J by 5 bases, 14 bases remained unmatched. Germline lookup yields CDR1 MNHNS and CDR2 SASEGT. CDR3 coding DNA: TGTGCCACCAAGGAAATTACAGGGGACCATCAGCCCCAGCATTTT. The encoded protein is CATKEITGDHQPQHF.

The J gene is TRBJ1-3, the V gene TRBV28; no firm D call. Trimming took off 7 bases at V and 2 bases at J, with 12 bases between the two ends. CDR1 is MDHEN, CDR2 SYDVKM, per germline. The CDR3 spans 14 residues. CDR3 sequence reads: CASNPRTPGNTIYF. The CDR3 coding sequence is TGTGCCAGCAACCCCAGGACTCCTGGAAACACCATATATTTT. Full variable domain (remainder filled in from reference TRBV28 and TRBJ1-3): DVKVTQSSRYLVKRTGEKVFLECVQDMDHENMFWYRQDPGLGLRLIYFSYDVKMKEKGDIPEGYSVSREKKERFSLILESASTNQTSMYLCASNPRTPGNTIYFGEGSWLTVV.

This chain connects TRBV27 to TRBJ1-4; TRBD1 is a possible D gene (5 bases). The V end was cut by 7 bases, the J end by 5 bases, with 14 bases between. Germline CDR1 is MNHEY and CDR2 is SMNVEV (reference sequence). The CDR3 extends over 14 amino acids. CDR3 amino acids: CASNAAGRNEKLFF. As DNA, the CDR3 is TGTGCCAGCAACGCAGCGGGACGGAATGAAAAACTGTTTTTT.

The V and J genes are TRBV9 and TRBJ2-7; D is perhaps TRBD2 (5 bases). Trimming removed 2 bases at V and 4 bases at J, with 13 bases between. Germline V gene data show CDR1 as SGDLS and CDR2 as YYNGEE. The CDR3 length is 14 residues. The CDR3 DNA reads TGTGCCAGCAGCGTGGGCGGGCCTGGGTACGAGCAGTACTTC. This codes for CASSVGGPGYEQYF. The full variable domain, completed using reference TRBV9 and TRBJ2-7, is DSGVTQTPKHLITATGQRVTLRCSPRSGDLSVYWYQQSLDQGLQFLIQYYNGEERAKGNILERFSAQQFPDLHSELNLSSLELGDSALYFCASSVGGPGYEQYFGPGTRLTVT.

In the case of this clone: The same CDR3 arises from other DNA sequences in this sample as well. J is TRBJ2-1 and V is TRBV18; the match to TRBD2 covers 11 bases. With V trimmed by 2 bases and J by 8 bases, 5 bases remained unmatched. This CDR3 is built from 15 residues. Germline CDR1 KGHSH, CDR2 LQKENI. The CDR3 coding sequence is TGTGCCAGCTCACCAAGTAGCGGGGGGGCATATGAGCAGTTCTTC. Its protein product is CASSPSSGGAYEQFF.

The chain links TRBV4-3 to TRBJ1-2; possibly TRBD1 for D (6 bases). V lost 1 base, J lost 0 bases, and 12 bases lay in between. This CDR3 is built from 16 residues. The germline V gene encodes CDR1 LGHNA and CDR2 YSLEER. This chain's CDR3 is CASSQGPRTANYGYTF. For the CDR3, the DNA is TGCGCCAGCAGCCAAGGTCCCAGGACAGCTAACTATGGCTACACCTTC.